A single sample gave rise to the 15 T cell receptor beta chains below, sequenced in a study of shared clonotypes between healthy human individuals. This table comes from immunoSEQ multiplex PCR, and its TCRdb copy is limited to in-frame clones, with some not included. The data contain some 1,100,000 clones, 78% of them singletons. The sequenced sample consisted of memory CD4+ T cells from PBMCs. Sample subset: CD45RA-negative fraction. The receptor source for this set is a man aged 18-30 years in good health. Some clones in this sample may be carry-over from other donors' samples.

This chain joins TRBV11-2 and TRBJ2-4; D may match TRBD1 or TRBD2 (5 bases each). The length of the CDR3 is 18 residues. V was clipped by 5 bases and J by 6 bases, with 26 bases between them. Looked up from germline, CDR1 is SGHAT and CDR2 is FQNNGV. CDR3 loop: CASSLSSGTSYGGNIQYF. For the CDR3, the DNA is TGTGCCAGCAGCCTCTCATCCGGGACCTCGTACGGAGGAAACATTCAGTACTTC.

Concerning this clone itself: The same CDR3 arises from other DNA sequences in this sample as well. The chain's CDR3 is CASSSDSYEQYF. The CDR3 DNA reads TGTGCCAGCAGCTCCGATTCCTACGAGCAGTACTTC. V gene TRBV28 combines with J gene TRBJ2-7; D call uncertain. The length of the CDR3 is 12 residues. V lost 6 bases and J 1 base, leaving 7 bases between the germline ends. Per germline, CDR1 MDHEN and CDR2 SYDVKM.

In DNA, the CDR3 is TGTGCCAGCAGTGGCCGTTTCGGAGGCGGGGACACCGGGGAGCTGTTTTTT. This encodes CASSGRFGGGDTGELFF. The rearrangement uses TRBV28 and TRBJ2-2; D is perhaps TRBD2 (6 bases). Germline V gives CDR1 MDHEN, CDR2 SYDVKM. The CDR3 runs 17 residues. V was pared by 5 bases and J by 3 bases, with 19 bases between.

V gene TRBV28 combines with J gene TRBJ1-2, with a possible D match to TRBD1 (5 bases). The CDR3 length is 17 residues. V was clipped by 2 bases and J by 1 base, with 17 bases between them. The V gene's germline CDR1 is MDHEN and CDR2 SYDVKM. The CDR3 bases are TGTGCCAGCAGTTTAGCCTCAGGGTCCTTCATTAACTATGGCTACACCTTC. Its protein is CASSLASGSFINYGYTF.

The rearrangement uses TRBV27 and TRBJ1-2, with 9 nucleotides matching TRBD1. V lost 5 bases, J lost 4 bases, and 8 bases stayed unmatched. The CDR3 spans 15 residues. Per germline, CDR1 MNHEY and CDR2 SMNVEV (reference sequence). CDR3 protein: CASSPGRDRVYGYTF. The DNA of the CDR3 is TGTGCCAGCAGTCCCGGTCGGGACAGGGTCTATGGCTACACCTTC.

This clone was detected once. The chain joins TRBV5-1 to TRBJ2-3, with D perhaps matching TRBD1 or TRBD2 (7 bases each). V was pared by 1 base and J by 4 bases, with 19 bases between. Germline lookup yields CDR1 SGHRS and CDR2 YFSETQ. CDR3 length: 17 residues. CDR3 sequence (DNA): TGCGCCAGCAGCTTGAATCTCAGGGGGGGAGCAGCAGATACGCAGTATTTT. It yields the protein CASSLNLRGGAADTQYF. Filled out from reference TRBV5-1 and TRBJ2-3, the complete variable domain reads KAGVTQTPRYLIKTRGQQVTLSCSPISGHRSVSWYQQTPGQGLQFLFEYFSETQRNKGNFPGRFSGRQFSNSRSEMNVSTLELGDSALYLCASSLNLRGGAADTQYFGPGTRLTVL.

This chain connects TRBV28 to TRBJ1-1; 7 nucleotides align to TRBD1. Germline V gene lookup returns CDR1 MDHEN and CDR2 SYDVKM. The CDR3 totals 17 residues. V shed 3 bases, J shed 0 bases, and the junction held 10 bases outside the gene matches. The CDR3 region has the DNA TGTGCCAGCAGTTTGGGGATCGGGACAGTCGTGAACACTGAAGCTTTCTTT. This gives the protein CASSLGIGTVVNTEAFF. Full variable domain (rest looked up from reference TRBV28 and TRBJ1-1): DVKVTQSSRYLVKRTGEKVFLECVQDMDHENMFWYRQDPGLGLRLIYFSYDVKMKEKGDIPEGYSVSREKKERFSLILESASTNQTSMYLCASSLGIGTVVNTEAFFGQGTRLTVV.

The rearrangement joins TRBV28 to TRBJ2-7; weak D call: TRBD2 (5 bases). V was trimmed by 5 bases and J by 4 bases, leaving 18 bases between them. Per the germline V gene, CDR1 is MDHEN and CDR2 is SYDVKM. This CDR3 region has 15 residues. The CDR3 sequence: CASSTSGFLTYEQYF. In DNA, the CDR3 is TGTGCCAGCAGTACCTCGGGGTTTCTTACGTACGAGCAGTACTTC.

This sequence joins TRBV5-1 and TRBJ1-2, with D possibly TRBD1 on 5 matching bases. CDR1 and CDR2 from the germline V gene are SGHRS and YFSETQ. Trimming left V 0 bases short and J 8 bases short, with 11 bases between. This CDR3 has 13 amino acids. CDR3: CASSLDRPWGYTF. The CDR3 nucleotides read TGCGCCAGCAGCTTGGACAGGCCCTGGGGCTACACCTTC.

This chain joins TRBV6-1 and TRBJ2-7; D is unclear. V lost 4 bases, J lost 2 bases, and 12 bases lay in between. The germline V gene encodes CDR1 MNHNS and CDR2 SASEGT. CDR3 size: 14 residues. For the CDR3, the DNA is TGTGCCAGCAGTGGGGCAGTTCTTACCTACGAGCAGTACTTC. Amino acid sequence: CASSGAVLTYEQYF.

The V call is TRBV9, the J call TRBJ1-1; no definite D call. The V and J ends lost 3 bases and 5 bases respectively, with 11 bases between them. From germline, CDR1 is SGDLS and CDR2 YYNGEE. This CDR3 is 13 amino acids long. The CDR3 DNA reads TGTGCCAGCAGCGAAAGCACGGGGACTGAAGCTTTCTTT. Translating it yields CASSESTGTEAFF.

The chain couples TRBV5-1 to TRBJ2-3, with 8 bases that match TRBD2. Germline V lookup: CDR1 SGHRS, CDR2 YFSETQ. V dropped 0 bases and J dropped 2; count of bases not matched to a gene: 11. The CDR3 loop spans 18 amino acids. The CDR3, as DNA: TGCGCCAGCAGCTTGGGAACTAGCGGAGCCCGCTTCACAGATACGCAGTATTTT. This sequence encodes CASSLGTSGARFTDTQYF.

This clone has only one observation. The chain carries TRBV11-2 and TRBJ1-6; tentatively, D is TRBD1 (5 bases). CDR3 length equals 15 residues. Germline CDR1 is SGHAT and CDR2 is FQNNGV. V gave up 5 bases and J gave up 7 bases, with 15 bases separating them. This CDR3 is CASSRSRALNSPLHF. The CDR3 bases are TGTGCCAGCAGCCGATCCAGGGCCCTAAATTCACCCCTCCACTTT.

This clone has at least ten counts. This chain connects TRBV7-8 to TRBJ2-7, with 9 nucleotides matching TRBD2. V trimming: 5 bases; J trimming: 4 bases; junction bases outside the gene matches: 12. CDR1 and CDR2 (germline): SGHVS, FQNEAQ. This CDR3 region has 16 residues. DNA for the CDR3: TGTGCCAGCAGCCCACCCTGGCGGGAGGGCCCTTACGAGCAGTACTTC. Translation: CASSPPWREGPYEQYF. Full variable domain (outside the CDR3, taken from reference TRBV7-8 and TRBJ2-7): GAGVSQSPRYKVAKRGQDVALRCDPISGHVSLFWYQQALGQGPEFLTYFQNEAQLDKSGLPSDRFFAERPEGSVSTLKIQRTQQEDSAVYLCASSPPWREGPYEQYFGPGTRLTVT.

There are a few counts of this clone. This chain links TRBV7-2 with TRBJ2-7, with D unresolved. CDR3 size: 14 residues. Germline CDR1 and CDR2: SGHTA and FQGNSA. V lost 4 bases and J 7 bases, leaving 17 bases between the germline ends. CDR3 sequence: CASSSRVLTWEQYF. The CDR3 region has the DNA TGTGCCAGCAGCTCCCGAGTCCTTACCTGGGAGCAGTACTTC.